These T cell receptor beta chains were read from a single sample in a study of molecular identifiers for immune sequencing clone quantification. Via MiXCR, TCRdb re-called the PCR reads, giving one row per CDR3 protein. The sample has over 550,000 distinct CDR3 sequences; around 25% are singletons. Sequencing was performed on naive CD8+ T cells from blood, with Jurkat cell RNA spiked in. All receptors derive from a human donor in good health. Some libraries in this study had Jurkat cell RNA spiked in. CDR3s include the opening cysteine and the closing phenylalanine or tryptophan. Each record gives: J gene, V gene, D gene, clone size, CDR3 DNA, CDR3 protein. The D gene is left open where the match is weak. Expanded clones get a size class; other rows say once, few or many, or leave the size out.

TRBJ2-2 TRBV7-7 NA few TGTGCTAGCAGTTTGGGGACCGTTGAACTATCCGGGGAGCTGTTTTTT CASSLGTVELSGELFF
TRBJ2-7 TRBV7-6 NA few TGTGCCAGCAGCTTAGGGCGGTCTGGGACCTACGAGCAGTACTTC CASSLGRSGTYEQYF
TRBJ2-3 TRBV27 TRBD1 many TGTGCCAGCAGTTTCGTCGGGACACAGGGGATAGTGGCAGATACGCAGTATTTT CASSFVGTQGIVADTQYF
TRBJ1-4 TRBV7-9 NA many TGTGCCAGCAAGCTTACCGGGAATGGGATAACTAATGAAAAACTGTTTTTT CASKLTGNGITNEKLFF
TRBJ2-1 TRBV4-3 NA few TGCGCCAGCAGCCAAGATCATCGTGGTCCCCTACAGCTCTTC CASSQDHRGPLQLF
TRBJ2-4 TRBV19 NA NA TGTGCCAGTAGTATAGGAGGGGGGGCTGAAAACATTCAGTACTTC CASSIGGGAENIQYF
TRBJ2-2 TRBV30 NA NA TGTGCCTGGAGTGAAGGAGATAACACCGGGGAGCTGTTTTTT CAWSEGDNTGELFF
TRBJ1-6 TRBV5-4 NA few TGTGCCAGCAGCATACAGGGTGGAAATTCACCCCTCCACTTT CASSIQGGNSPLHF
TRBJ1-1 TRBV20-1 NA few TGCAGTGCTAAGCAGGGGTTCGGGAACACTGAAGCTTTCTTT CSAKQGFGNTEAFF
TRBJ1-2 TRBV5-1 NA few TGCGCCAGCAGCTTGGCGGGGGGTTCCGACACCTTC CASSLAGGSDTF
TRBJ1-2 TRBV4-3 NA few TGCGCCAGCAGCCCAGGTAGGGGCACCCTTGACTATGGCTACACCTTC CASSPGRGTLDYGYTF
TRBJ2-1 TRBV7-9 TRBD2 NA TGTGCCAGCAGCTTATTCTTGGCGGGAGGAAATGAGCAGTTCTTC CASSLFLAGGNEQFF
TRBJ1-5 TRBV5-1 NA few TGCGCCAGCAGCTTGTGGTGGGGCACCGCCCAGCATTTT CASSLWWGTAQHF
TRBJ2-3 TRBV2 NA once TGTGCCAGCAGGTCTTTGGTAGTTACGCAGTATTTT CASRSLVVTQYF
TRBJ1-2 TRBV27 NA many TGTGCCAGCAGTTTGACGGGGTTGGAGGACTATGGCTACACCTTC CASSLTGLEDYGYTF
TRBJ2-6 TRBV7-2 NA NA TGTGCCAGCAGCGCGGTAGGAGCGGTTCAGTATGGGGCCAACGTCCTGACTTTC CASSAVGAVQYGANVLTF
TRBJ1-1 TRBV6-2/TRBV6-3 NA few TGTGCCAGCAGTTACTCCGTTTATCTGGGGCGGACTGAAGCTTTCTTT CASSYSVYLGRTEAFF
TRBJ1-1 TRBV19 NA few TGTGCCAGTAGTGTAGGGTGGACTGAAGCTTTCTTT CASSVGWTEAFF
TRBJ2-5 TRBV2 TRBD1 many TGTGCCAGCTCCGGGACAGGGTCACAAGAGACCCAGTACTTC CASSGTGSQETQYF
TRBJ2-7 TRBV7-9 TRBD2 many TGTGCCAGCAGCTCCCCTCTAGCGGGAGGGCCGTACGAGCAGTACTTC CASSSPLAGGPYEQYF
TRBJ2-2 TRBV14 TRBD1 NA TGTGCCAGCAGCCAAACAGGGGGCGTTTGGATTGGGAACACCGGGGAGCTGTTTTTT CASSQTGGVWIGNTGELFF
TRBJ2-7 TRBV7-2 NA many TGTGCCAGCAGTCCCTACGGCGGTAGCTACGAGCAGTACTTC CASSPYGGSYEQYF
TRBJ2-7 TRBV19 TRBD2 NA TGTGCCAGTAGTATAGCGGGAGGTGAAGGCGAGCAGTACTTC CASSIAGGEGEQYF
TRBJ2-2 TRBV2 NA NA TGTGCCAGCAGTTTACAGTGGGGGCTAAACCCCGGGGAGCTGTTTTTT CASSLQWGLNPGELFF
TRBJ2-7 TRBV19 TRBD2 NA TGTGCCAGTAGTCCCAGCGGGGGCTACTACGAGCAGTACTTC CASSPSGGYYEQYF
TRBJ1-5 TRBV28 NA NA TGTGCCAGCAGTTTATTCGGGGGTTTTCAGCCCCAGCATTTT CASSLFGGFQPQHF
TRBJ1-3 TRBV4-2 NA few TGTGCCAGCAGCCAAGATCGGAGGGTAGCAGGAAACACCAAATATTTT CASSQDRRVAGNTKYF
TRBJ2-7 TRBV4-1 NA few TGCGCCAGCAGCCAAGTTCACAATTTGGGAAACTACGAGCAGTACTTC CASSQVHNLGNYEQYF
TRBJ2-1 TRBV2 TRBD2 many TGTGCCAGCAGTGAACACCCATTGCCGGTCCCGGGGGGGCCGAACAATGAGCAGTTCTTC CASSEHPLPVPGGPNNEQFF
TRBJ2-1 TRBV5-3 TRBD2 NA TGTGCCAGAAGCTTGGTAGCGGGAGTGTCCTACAATGAGCAGTTCTTC CARSLVAGVSYNEQFF
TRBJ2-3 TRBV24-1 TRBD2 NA TGTGCCACCAGTGACTCACCGGGACTAGCGGGTAGCACAGATACGCAGTATTTT CATSDSPGLAGSTDTQYF
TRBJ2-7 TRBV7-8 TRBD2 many TGTGCCAGCAGCTCTAAAGCCGGGACTAGCTTCTACGAGCAGTACTTC CASSSKAGTSFYEQYF
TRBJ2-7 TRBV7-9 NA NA TGTGCCAGCAGCTTAGTCATCGGCCAGAACTACGAGCAGTACTTC CASSLVIGQNYEQYF
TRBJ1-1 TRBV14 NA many TGTGCCAGCAGCCAAGATAGAATTGGACGACAGGCGAACACTGAAGCTTTCTTT CASSQDRIGRQANTEAFF
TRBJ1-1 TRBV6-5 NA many TGTGCCAGCAGTTACACGGGGGCAAACACTGAAGCTTTCTTT CASSYTGANTEAFF
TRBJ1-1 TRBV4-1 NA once TGCGTTAGCAGCCAAGTAGGAAACACTGAAGCTTTCTTT CVSSQVGNTEAFF
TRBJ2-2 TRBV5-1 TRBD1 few TGCGCCAGCAGCGAACCCGGGACAGGGGGCTCCGGGGAGCTGTTTTTT CASSEPGTGGSGELFF
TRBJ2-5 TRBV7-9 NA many TGTGCCAGCAGCTTAGCCCTCAAGGGCCAAGAGACCCAGTACTTC CASSLALKGQETQYF
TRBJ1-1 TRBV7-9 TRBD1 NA TGTGCCAGCGGGACAGGTTTTGAAGCTTTCTTT CASGTGFEAFF
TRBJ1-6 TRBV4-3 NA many TGCGCCAGCAGCCAAGGGCGTGTCTCCTATAATTCACCCCTCCACTTT CASSQGRVSYNSPLHF
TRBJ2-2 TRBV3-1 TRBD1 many TGTGCCAGCAGCCTTGGGACAGGGATACCCGGGGAGCTGTTTTTT CASSLGTGIPGELFF
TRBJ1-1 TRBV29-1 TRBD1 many TGCAGCCTACCCGGGACAGGGGGAAAGGGGGGCACTGAAGCTTTCTTT CSLPGTGGKGGTEAFF
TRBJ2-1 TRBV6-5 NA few TGTGCCAGCAGTTACCCCCTAGCCGGTTACAATGAGCAGTTCTTC CASSYPLAGYNEQFF
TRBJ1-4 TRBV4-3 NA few TGCGCCAGCAGCTACGCGGACAGTGCAACTAATGAAAAACTGTTTTTT CASSYADSATNEKLFF
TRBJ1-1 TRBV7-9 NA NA TGTGCCAGCAGCTTGTATGCGGCTGAAGCTTTCTTT CASSLYAAEAFF
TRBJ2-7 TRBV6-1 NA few TGTGCCAGCAGTGACCAGAGGGGAGGCTACTCCTACGAGCAGTACTTC CASSDQRGGYSYEQYF
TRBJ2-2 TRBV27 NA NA TGTGCCAGCAGCCCCAGCCCGACAGGCACCGGGGAGCTGTTTTTT CASSPSPTGTGELFF
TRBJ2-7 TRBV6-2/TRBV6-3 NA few TGTGCCAGCAGTTTGCCGGGACACGACATAACCTACGAGCAGTACTTC CASSLPGHDITYEQYF
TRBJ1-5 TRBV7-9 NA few TGTGCCAGCAGCTTATCGGACACTGTCGATCAGCCCCAGCATTTT CASSLSDTVDQPQHF
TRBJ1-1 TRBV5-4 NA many TGTGCCAGCAGCTTAGGGGACATGGTTCCCCAAAGCACTGAAGCTTTCTTT CASSLGDMVPQSTEAFF
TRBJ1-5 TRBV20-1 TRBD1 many TGCAGTGCTAGAGATCTTTGGGACAGGGACGGCAATCAGCCCCAGCATTTT CSARDLWDRDGNQPQHF
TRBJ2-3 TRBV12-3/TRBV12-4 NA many TGTGCCAGCAGTTTACAAAATGGGGATACGCAGTATTTT CASSLQNGDTQYF
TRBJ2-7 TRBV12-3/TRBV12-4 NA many TGTGCCAGCAGTTTAGAAGGGGGCTACGAGCAGTACTTC CASSLEGGYEQYF